Below, one T cell receptor (beta chain) is given with its context. This entry belongs to a study of technical replicates of blood from several donors. Germline V gene sequence: CDR1 MNHNS, CDR2 SASEGT. J gave up 5 bases and V 5 bases, and 9 bases lay outside the gene matches. CDR3 length: 15 amino acids. The table came from immunoSEQ multiplex PCR; TCRdb's copy has only in-frame clones and leaves some out. The table shows some 87,000 clones, with about 93% occurring only once. The sample consisted of T cells isolated from PBMCs. This chain links TRBV6-1 with TRBJ2-7; 10 bases line up with TRBD1. This receptor was taken from a human donor in good health. The CDR3 nucleotides read TGTGCCAGCAGTCCTCACCGGGACAGGGGCAACGAGCAGTACTTC. Translation gives CASSPHRDRGNEQYF.